This T cell receptor beta chain was found in a study of T cell responses to AZD1222 COVID-19 vaccine (dated by TCRdb to about 2021). Some background on the complete study: TCR sequencing was performed for approximately 240 trial participants, of whom about 210 were given two doses of AZD1222 and some 26 were given two doses of MenACWY control vaccine. Trial participants were enrolled by age into 18-55, 56-69 and 70-plus year subgroups, with about 150, 27 and 61 TCR-sequenced participants respectively. Here is what the overall study found, with its caveats: Conclusions about previously exposed vaccinees are limited, since just 5 or 6 AZD1222 recipients were seropositive for SARS-CoV-2 at baseline. The 56-69-year group was small, and its depth increase did not reach significance, likely because of low power. Epitopes outside the regions mutated in the B.1.351 and B.1.1.7 variants were reportedly recognized by nearly half of the unique spike-specific TCRs. Spike-specific TCR breadth and depth rose significantly after two AZD1222 doses compared with day 0 and with MenACWY recipients. CD4 TCRs associated with the vaccine covered the entire spike protein, and the dominant responses were in regions 160-218 and 743-854. Most participants were white British and females outnumbered males, and the authors suggested that clonal diversity may have been underestimated. No day 14 peak-response samples were available, so repertoires were characterized only after the peak T cell response.

The CDR3 regions of human TCRbeta chains were subjected to immunosequencing. On the study's bioinformatics: Repertoire TCRs were matched against a reference library of SARS-CoV-2-specific TCRs generated with the MIRA antigen-specificity platform. Breadth was defined as the fraction of unique TCRs that were SARS-CoV-2-associated. Depth was defined as the fraction of total T cells that were SARS-CoV-2-associated. Using the MIRA data, every spike-specific TCR was mapped to the spike region that the TCR reacted to and assigned to either a CD4 or a CD8 class. Log10-transformed breadth and depth values were compared by one-way ANOVA with Sidak's multiple comparisons tests. TCRdb provides this immuneACCESS table in a form limited to in-frame rearrangements. Some clones are lacking; in checked studies, under half of them reflect an unresolved V gene, and why the rest are absent is not known. The D gene and trimming were derived from the DNA, and the V and J assignments and clone size from that table. This sample lists 75,000 to 95,000 clones; around 85% were detected once. The top ten clones comprise about 4.6% of the sample.

In regard to this clone: Its target antigen remains unknown. Qualities for individual bases were not recorded, and no much larger clone is one base off.

Reading the label with the study, this specimen's time point is: about 28 days (+/-7) after the second vaccine dose. Because spike-specific TCR depth and breadth did not differ between the two schedules, AZD1222 recipients who got a second dose at roughly 4 weeks were pooled with those who got a second dose at roughly 12 weeks. The vaccinee samples were drawn from two UK trials, COV001 and COV002, one of which was a single-blind randomized controlled phase 2/3 trial testing AZD1222 (ChAdOx1 nCoV-19) in healthy adults. Trial participant PBMC samples were collected at day 0 and day 28 after the second dose for TCRbeta chain sequencing. The sample was peripheral blood, taken 28 days after the second AZD1222 dose. The sequence was obtained from an adult who received the AZD1222 COVID-19 vaccine.

The CDR3 in this case is CASAGLAKNTGELFF. In nucleotides, the sequence is TGTGCCAGCGCCGGACTAGCGAAAAACACCGGGGAGCTGTTTTTT. The chain was built from TRBV6-5 and TRBJ2-2, with 9 bases in between that match TRBD2. Inclusive of the bounding cysteine and phenylalanine, the CDR3 is 15 residues long. Only the CDR3 part of the read is kept: 45 bases, read in frame from the first base. The germline V and J ends show losses of 8 bases and 2 bases respectively, and no gene match explains 6 bases of the junction. The germline V gene sets CDR1 to MNHEY and CDR2 to SVGAGI.